This T cell receptor (beta chain) derives from a study of cytomegalovirus exposure and HLA in healthy donors (dated by TCRdb to about 2017). Concerning the study at large: An earlier analysis of approximately 600 of the donors reported more than 250 Gb of sequence data and approximately 110 million unique TCR beta sequences from around 200 million T cells. The study was designed to test whether signatures of past pathogen exposure could be identified by cataloging public T cell receptors. Both class I and class II loci were covered by HLA typing, at four-digit resolution. To predict cytomegalovirus infection status, the study brought together high-throughput TCR immunosequencing, statistical association of individual TCRs with disease status, and machine learning. All discovery cohort repertoires had been generated on a single sequencing platform. A later genetic analysis took genome-wide SNP genotypes for 398 of the 666 donors and used that subset as a discovery cohort. To study patterns of TCR occurrence, a later analysis re-analyzed previously published TCR beta repertoires from several hundred donors and added high-resolution HLA genotyping. Using immunosequencing, the study profiled T cell repertoires from 500 to 800 subjects and related those repertoires to cytomegalovirus serostatus. In the later analysis, no new phenotypic data were used to find candidate immune exposures; instead, reliance was placed on TCR beta sequences and their occurrence across donors. Typing coverage varied by locus: about 620-640 donors for A, B, C, DRB1 and DQB1; some 520 for DQA1; around 610 for DPA1; fewer than 480 for DPB1. An early release that covered roughly 600 HLA-typed donors contained 250 to 350 gigabases of sequencing data and 85 million to 100 million unique TCR sequences. Alongside the repertoire data, information on donor age, sex, ethnicity and CMV serostatus was compiled. Of the approximately 400 genotyped donors, approximately 83% fell in the genetic ancestry cluster associated with self-reported Caucasian donors. Across about 370 genotyped donors of the cohort, an average of roughly 200,000 unique TCR beta nucleotide sequences per donor were sequenced, and 15% to 20% of those sequences were non-productive. In addition to the first cohort of about 650 subjects, a separate validation cohort of approximately 130 different subjects was used. In an earlier analysis of over 550 of the donors, high-throughput TCR beta sequencing was used to judge whether each TCR beta V gene segment behaved as functional or pseudogenic. About five DR-DQ haplotypes were treated as single units for association and clustering because of strong linkage in the cohort.

The research as a whole found: In a later analysis, HLA-associated TCR beta chains were found to be more clonally expanded and to have lower generation probabilities than equally common non-associated chains. In a later analysis, TCR association rates were found to vary across HLA loci, with the most associated TCRs seen for DRB1 alleles and the fewest for HLA-C alleles. The only immune exposure information available for the cohort was CMV serostatus. Most TCR sequences were seen in very few donors, while some public TCRs were found in many individuals. Approximately 18 rarely observed V segments, including chromosome 9 orphons, were excluded from the earlier analysis of approximately 500 of the donors because counts were too low. Cytomegalovirus status was reported to be diagnosed by the classifier with high specificity and sensitivity in both the original and validation cohorts. Roughly uniform sequencing depth across donors was assumed in presence/absence analyses, although this assumption may not hold. Most CMV-associated TCR beta chains appeared to be HLA-restricted in a later analysis, and the HLA associations seemed to be driven largely by CMV exposure. In the study, 164 TCR beta chains were listed as associated with cytomegalovirus. V-gene and J-gene trimming of TCR beta chains was associated with a missense DCLRE1C variant in a later genetic analysis, and the association was replicated in an independent cohort. In a later analysis, several top co-occurrence clusters were reported to appear linked to parvovirus B19, influenza, CMV and Epstein-Barr virus. Compared with the approximately 700-donor mean, donors in an Asian-associated ancestry cluster had fewer N-insertions in productive TCRs, according to a later genetic analysis. In a later analysis, around 17,000 TCR beta sequences were associated with specific HLA alleles at a false discovery rate of 0.05. Because HLA typing was unavailable for some donors at each locus, only the typed subset was used in association tests. The sequencing pipeline was judged likely to have produced a cluster of highly shared sequence variants as a technical artifact. This cohort had only TCR beta chains sequenced, and the lack of alpha or paired-chain data limited which features could be detected. A further reported finding was that TCR beta sequences accurately predicted the HLA-A and HLA-B alleles for most subjects in the first cohort. The authors suggested that the approach could potentially be generalized to other disease states and immunological phenotypes. An earlier analysis of approximately 500 of the donors showed that most TCR beta V segments appeared in productive rearrangements either about 90% or about 30% of the time, which broadly matched IMGT annotations. In vitro tests confirmed that a few of the cytomegalovirus-associated TCR beta chains recognize cytomegalovirus antigens. Linkage disequilibrium might explain the correlated functional status among segregating V segments, but an unknown experimental factor could not be excluded. Some IMGT-functional V segments, including TRBV6-2 and TRBV6-3, could not be distinguished by the 87-base-pair reads and were therefore excluded. Strong co-occurrence of HLA alleles, especially DR and DQ, made assigning TCR associations to individual alleles difficult.

The germline V end is reduced by 1 base and the J end by 3 bases; junction bases left unmatched: 4. CDR1 and CDR2 (GTSNPN, SVGIG) derive from the germline V gene (reference sequence). The CDR3 has 15 amino acids, counting the end cysteine and phenylalanine. Only the CDR3 region is kept as DNA, spanning 45 bases read in frame from base 1. The cohort consisted of fewer than 700 healthy bone marrow donors. Cohort members were all nominally healthy when sampled, although unrecorded immune exposures were likely present. The donor was CMV seronegative and was included in the group of 352 seronegative cohort members. A peripheral blood sample was collected from each donor, and TCR beta sequencing was performed on peripheral blood mononuclear cells. The Qiagen DNeasy Blood Extraction Kit was used to extract genomic DNA from the blood cell samples. Worth noting for this clone: Its antigen specificity is not known. No per-base quality is available; no much larger clone lies one base away.

Library creation used the immunoSEQ multiplex PCR assay. For the multiplex PCR, a mixture combining 60 forward primers for TCR Vbeta segments and 13 reverse primers for TCR Jbeta segments was used. A multiplex PCR assay on genomic DNA amplified the CDR3 region of rearranged TCR beta genes. On the Illumina HiSeq System, the amplified TCR beta libraries were sequenced as 87-base-pair reads. In the authors' own workflow: Across the 670 or so repertoires, a later analysis counted approximately 75 million unique TCR beta chains, around 11 million of which were shared by at least two donors. To remove PCR and sequencing errors, raw reads were error-corrected and collapsed into unique sequences using a nearest-neighbor algorithm that merged closely related sequences. To assign V, D and J gene segments, CDR3 sequences were aligned to IMGT reference sequences. For a sequence to be retained, at least a six-nucleotide match to both a V gene segment and a J gene segment was required. Rearrangements were classified as productive when the CDR3 lacked stop codons and remained in frame with V and J, and all other rearrangements were classified as non-productive. CDR3 was defined by IMGT convention, running from the second conserved V-encoded cysteine to the conserved J-encoded phenylalanine. The earlier analysis of more than 450 of the donors excluded sequences that lacked an unambiguous match to a single V gene segment. In an earlier analysis of more than 500 of the donors, a V segment was called functional when productive rearrangements were above 56.7%, and segregating when the standard deviation between donors exceeded 5%. To diagnose cytomegalovirus status from the catalog of TCR beta chain sequences, a statistical classification framework was built. A later analysis assigned V and J genes by comparing TCR nucleotide sequences with IMGT/GENE-DB human TR gene sequences. The TCRdist pipeline was used in a later analysis to assign CDR3 sequences and most-parsimonious VDJ recombination scenarios. In a later analysis, each TCR beta chain was defined by its CDR3 amino acid sequence together with its V-gene family, and reads without a unique V-gene family were excluded. To address suspected cross-contamination and a sequencing artifact, a later analysis removed over 500 highly shared, low-generation-probability nucleotide sequences. In a later analysis, a clonal expansion index was calculated for each public chain from normalized within-repertoire ranks of inferred template counts. In a later analysis, generation probabilities were computed with a VDJ recombination model fitted to out-of-frame rearrangements, and the resulting probabilities were checked against IGoR. In a later analysis, TCR-TCR, TCR-HLA and TCR-CMV co-occurrence was scored with hypergeometric tests, and a repertoire-size bias correction was applied to TCR pairs. In a later analysis, false discovery rates were estimated by permuting HLA or CMV assignments 20 times. In a later analysis, co-occurring TCRs were grouped using DBSCAN, and TCRdist sequence similarity was added for clustering within HLA-allele-positive subsets. Repertoires with fewer than 30,000 or more than 120,000 public chains, plus five repertoires with anomalous nucleotide sharing, were excluded from co-occurrence clustering. TCRdb re-hosts the immuneACCESS table, in-frame sequences only. Its copies lack some clones; in the studies checked, an unresolved V gene accounts for under half of them, and the cause for the rest is not known. D and trimming were read from the DNA, whereas the V and J calls and clone size are those reported in that table. This sample comprises some 200,000 clones, roughly 73% of them detected only once. 2.5% to 3.5% of the sample is in the top ten clones.

The sequence joins TRBV30 to TRBJ1-4; a stretch of 8 junction bases matches TRBD1. What was sequenced was PBMCs. The TCR was taken from a female donor in good health and CMV-seronegative. The DNA is as follows: TGTGCCTGGAGTGGCCAGGGGGCCGCTAATGAAAAACTGTTTTTT. It encodes CAWSGQGAANEKLFF.